The rows below give T cell receptor beta chains drawn from one sample of a study of blood T cells in healthy people across ages. TCRdb reprocessed the 5' RACE reads via MiXCR and lists one record per CDR3 protein. The sample holds under 800,000 distinct CDR3 sequences; approximately 39% are singletons and the top ten take around a fifth. Input material: blood. All receptors derive from a woman aged 60-75 years in good health. Each CDR3 is given with its conserved first and last residue. A D gene is named only where the DNA matches it firmly. Rows give clone size only sometimes, using once, few, many, or a class for an expanded clone.

D gene	V gene	CDR3 length	clone size	J gene	CDR3 protein	CDR3 DNA
TRBD2	TRBV12-3/TRBV12-4	15	NA	TRBJ2-2	CASASGGAILPRLFF	TGTGCCAGCGCGAGCGGGGGGGCCATCCTACCTCGGCTGTTTTTT
NA	TRBV27	14	NA	TRBJ2-7	CASSLSVDTYEQYF	TGTGCCAGCAGTTTATCCGTAGATACTTACGAGCAGTACTTC
NA	TRBV4-1	15	NA	TRBJ2-5	CASSQEANLQETQYF	TGCGCCAGCAGCCAAGAAGCCAATCTACAAGAGACCCAGTACTTC
NA	TRBV5-1	15	many	TRBJ1-1	CASSFIGGPDTEAFF	TGCGCCAGCAGCTTTATAGGGGGGCCGGACACTGAAGCTTTCTTT
TRBD1	TRBV29-1	13	NA	TRBJ2-5	CSVEGTGGGGQYF	TGCAGCGTTGAAGGGACAGGGGGTGGCGGGCAGTACTTC
NA	TRBV6-4	14	NA	TRBJ2-2	CASSDSTGTGELFF	TGTGCCAGCAGTGACTCGACGGGGACCGGGGAGCTGTTTTTT
TRBD2	TRBV7-2	16	NA	TRBJ2-7	CASSPPDSGSLYEQYF	TGTGCCAGCAGCCCGCCTGATAGCGGGAGTCTATACGAGCAGTACTTC
NA	TRBV9	12	many	TRBJ2-1	CASSVGVDEQFF	TGTGCCAGCAGCGTAGGAGTCGATGAGCAGTTCTTC
TRBD1	TRBV15	14	NA	TRBJ1-2	CATSRGDSTYGYTF	TGTGCCACCAGCAGAGGGGACAGCACCTATGGCTACACCTTC
NA	TRBV2	13	few	TRBJ1-1	CASSVAKNTEAFF	TGTGCCAGCAGTGTCGCCAAGAACACTGAAGCTTTCTTT
TRBD2	TRBV27	14	NA	TRBJ2-7	CASRRGAGPYEQYF	TGTGCCAGCAGGAGGGGAGCGGGACCCTACGAGCAGTACTTC
NA	TRBV28	15	NA	TRBJ2-7	CANSYRGGDSYEQYF	TGTGCCAACAGCTATAGGGGGGGGGATTCCTACGAGCAGTACTTC
NA	TRBV6-2/TRBV6-3	14	few	TRBJ1-1	CASITVGGLRNPFF	TGTGCCAGCATCACAGTGGGAGGCCTTAGGAATCCTTTCTTT
TRBD1	TRBV12-3/TRBV12-4	15	NA	TRBJ1-1	CASSGQGALRVEAFF	TGTGCCAGCAGTGGACAGGGAGCCCTAAGAGTTGAAGCTTTCTTT
TRBD2	TRBV7-3	15	few	TRBJ2-3	CASSLSGTSGDTQYF	TGTGCCAGCAGCTTATCGGGGACTAGCGGGGATACGCAGTATTTT
NA	TRBV20-1	15	NA	TRBJ2-7	CSAEGDPSSYNEQYF	TGCAGTGCGGAGGGTGACCCGAGCTCCTACAATGAGCAGTACTTC
TRBD1	TRBV5-1	14	NA	TRBJ2-3	CASSKGQRTDTQYF	TGCGCCAGCAGCAAGGGACAGAGGACAGATACGCAGTATTTT
NA	TRBV7-2	12	NA	TRBJ2-1	CASSLRLPEQFF	TGTGCCAGCAGCCTCCGTCTGCCCGAGCAGTTCTTC
NA	TRBV7-2	15	NA	TRBJ2-1	CASTDPASSYNEQFF	TGTGCCAGCACCGACCCAGCGAGCTCCTACAATGAGCAGTTCTTC
TRBD2	TRBV5-6	13	many	TRBJ2-4	CASSSRGGHIQYF	TGTGCCAGCAGCTCTCGGGGGGGTCACATTCAGTACTTC
NA	TRBV12-3/TRBV12-4	15	many	TRBJ2-1	CASRTVTSSYNEQFF	TGTGCCAGCAGGACCGTGACTAGCTCCTACAATGAGCAGTTCTTC
NA	TRBV10-3	14	NA	TRBJ2-3	CATSRQGIGDTQYF	TGTGCCACCAGCCGTCAAGGGATTGGAGATACGCAGTATTTT
TRBD2	TRBV4-2	15	many	TRBJ2-5	CASSQGAGAGETQYF	TGTGCCAGCAGCCAAGGAGCGGGAGCGGGAGAGACCCAGTACTTC
NA	TRBV28	15	NA	TRBJ2-7	CASSLLWGGHYEQYF	TGTGCCAGCAGTTTGCTTTGGGGGGGCCACTACGAGCAGTACTTC
NA	TRBV7-9	15	NA	TRBJ1-1	CASSLPKWTNTEAFF	TGTGCCAGCAGCTTACCCAAATGGACTAACACTGAAGCTTTCTTT
NA	TRBV7-9	15	NA	TRBJ2-3	CASRQSERITDTQYF	TGTGCCAGCAGACAAAGCGAACGTATCACAGATACGCAGTATTTT
TRBD1	TRBV25-1	15	NA	TRBJ2-1	CASSRTGVPYNEQFF	TGTGCCAGCAGTAGGACAGGGGTACCCTACAATGAGCAGTTCTTC
NA	TRBV6-2/TRBV6-3	14	few	TRBJ2-7	CASNRGTSPYEQYF	TGTGCCAGCAACCGCGGGACATCCCCCTACGAGCAGTACTTC
NA	TRBV10-3	12	NA	TRBJ1-5	CAISEGPQPQHF	TGTGCCATCAGTGAAGGCCCTCAGCCCCAGCATTTT
NA	TRBV29-1	13	NA	TRBJ1-4	CSAQDSWGEKLFF	TGCAGCGCCCAGGACAGTTGGGGTGAAAAACTGTTTTTT
NA	TRBV20-1	15	NA	TRBJ2-3	CSARKWGDGSNTQYF	TGCAGTGCTAGGAAATGGGGGGATGGTTCAAATACGCAGTATTTT
NA	TRBV3-1	14	NA	TRBJ1-1	CASSQVREGAEAFF	TGTGCCAGCAGCCAAGTTCGAGAAGGCGCTGAAGCTTTCTTT
NA	TRBV27	13	NA	TRBJ2-3	CASSFIGPDTQYF	TGTGCCAGCAGTTTCATTGGGCCAGATACGCAGTATTTT
NA	TRBV28	16	NA	TRBJ2-5	CASLDLLGGFQETQYF	TGTGCCAGCCTCGATTTACTAGGGGGTTTCCAAGAGACCCAGTACTTC
TRBD2	TRBV28	17	NA	TRBJ2-5	CASSLGLAGGVAETQYF	TGTGCCAGCAGCCTTGGACTAGCGGGAGGGGTTGCGGAGACCCAGTACTTC
NA	TRBV9	15	NA	TRBJ1-1	CASRPEPGRNTEAFF	TGTGCCAGCAGACCAGAACCGGGTCGCAACACTGAAGCTTTCTTT
NA	TRBV28	11	many	TRBJ2-7	CASSFRNEQYF	TGTGCCAGCAGTTTCCGAAACGAGCAGTACTTC
TRBD1	TRBV29-1	12	few	TRBJ2-3	CSARQGSDTQYF	TGCAGCGCCAGACAGGGGTCAGATACGCAGTATTTT
NA	TRBV6-5	13	few	TRBJ1-1	CASSVGVGAEAFF	TGTGCCAGCAGTGTAGGGGTAGGCGCTGAAGCTTTCTTT
NA	TRBV7-2	15	few	TRBJ1-4	CASSFQGTTNEKLFF	TGTGCCAGCAGCTTCCAGGGGACAACTAATGAAAAACTGTTTTTT
NA	TRBV27	15	NA	TRBJ2-3	CASSLKTQSTDTQYF	TGTGCCAGCAGCCTAAAGACACAGAGTACAGATACGCAGTATTTT
NA	TRBV5-1	15	once	TRBJ2-2	CASSSVRTTTGELFF	TGCGCCAGCAGCTCTGTTAGGACTACTACCGGGGAGCTGTTTTTT
NA	TRBV29-1	15	NA	TRBJ1-1	CSVEIRQLSNTEAFF	TGCAGCGTTGAAATACGGCAGCTCTCTAACACTGAAGCTTTCTTT
TRBD1	TRBV18	19	few	TRBJ2-6	CASSPHGTEVRSGANVLTF	TGTGCCAGCTCTCCTCATGGGACAGAGGTCCGTTCTGGGGCCAACGTCCTGACTTTC
TRBD2	TRBV20-1	14	NA	TRBJ2-1	CSARSSGSSNEQFF	TGCAGTGCTCGATCTAGCGGGAGCTCAAATGAGCAGTTCTTC
NA	TRBV15	12	many	TRBJ2-3	CATSVLADTQYF	TGTGCCACCAGCGTACTGGCAGATACGCAGTATTTT
TRBD1	TRBV5-1	17	NA	TRBJ1-1	CASSLVVSRQGNTEAFF	TGCGCCAGCAGCTTGGTTGTGTCGAGACAGGGGAACACTGAAGCTTTCTTT
NA	TRBV4-1	16	NA	TRBJ2-7	CASSQVPAGFSYEQYF	TGCGCCAGCAGCCAAGTTCCGGCGGGGTTCTCCTACGAGCAGTACTTC
NA	TRBV7-9	12	NA	TRBJ1-2	CANGDGFYGYTF	TGTGCCAACGGGGACGGCTTCTATGGCTACACCTTC